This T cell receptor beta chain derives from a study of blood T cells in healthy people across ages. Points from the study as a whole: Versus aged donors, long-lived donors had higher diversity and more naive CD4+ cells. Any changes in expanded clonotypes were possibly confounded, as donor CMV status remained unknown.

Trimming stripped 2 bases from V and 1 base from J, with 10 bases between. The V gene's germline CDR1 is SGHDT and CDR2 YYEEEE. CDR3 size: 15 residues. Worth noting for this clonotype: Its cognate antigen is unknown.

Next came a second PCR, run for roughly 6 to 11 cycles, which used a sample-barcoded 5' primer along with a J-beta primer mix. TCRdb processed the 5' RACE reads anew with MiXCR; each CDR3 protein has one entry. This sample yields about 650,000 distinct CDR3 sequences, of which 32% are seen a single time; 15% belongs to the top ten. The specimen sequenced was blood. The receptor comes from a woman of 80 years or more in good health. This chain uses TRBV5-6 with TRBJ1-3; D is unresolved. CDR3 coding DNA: TGTGCCAGCAGCTTCACCGGAACTTCTGGAAACACCATATATTTT. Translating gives CASSFTGTSGNTIYF.